The TCR beta chain under discussion was sequenced for a study of blood T cell repertoires in COVID-19. On the study more broadly: The study drew acute and convalescent COVID-19 samples from the United States, Italy and Spain. Sample material is recorded as cDNA or gDNA derived from T cells, B-cell-depleted T cells, or PBMCs.

Authors' data handling: Scientists estimated how many nucleated cells there were by amplifying reference gene primers. Clones were sequenced by immunoSEQ multiplex PCR, and TCRdb holds only the in-frame ones, with some missing. That table is the source of V, J and clone size, and D and trimming were worked out from the DNA. The repertoire includes about 120,000 clones, about 89% of them detected once, and over 9.5% sits in the top ten. Enrolled during active infection, Seattle patients were then followed longitudinally. The V and J ends lost 0 bases and 6 bases respectively, with 15 bases between them. CDR1 and CDR2 (germline): LGHNA, YNFKEQ. The CDR3 loop spans 16 amino acids.

Sequencing used peripheral blood. The genes are TRBV4-2 and TRBJ2-1, with D possibly TRBD2 on 5 matching bases. The TCR comes from a woman in her 70s with COVID-19, enrolled during active disease. The CDR3 is CASSQEAALTPNEQFF. The CDR3 region has the DNA TGTGCCAGCAGCCAAGAAGCGGCCCTCACCCCCAATGAGCAGTTCTTC.